This T cell receptor beta chain appears in the sequencing data of a study of cytomegalovirus exposure and HLA in healthy donors (dated 2017 in TCRdb). Study-level background: An earlier analysis of some 600 of the donors reported about 260 Gb of sequence data and 117 million unique TCR beta sequences obtained from about 180 million T cells. An early release that covered several hundred HLA-typed donors contained around 300 gigabases of sequencing data and tens of millions of unique TCR sequences. Of the 300 to 400 genotyped donors, around 81% fell in the genetic ancestry cluster associated with self-reported Caucasian donors. The study aimed to test whether cataloging public T cell receptors could reveal signatures of past pathogen exposure. The T cell repertoires of roughly 660 subjects were profiled by immunosequencing and related to cytomegalovirus serostatus. A separate validation cohort of roughly 130 different subjects was used in addition to the approximately 610-subject first cohort. To predict cytomegalovirus infection status, the study brought together high-throughput TCR immunosequencing, statistical association of individual TCRs with disease status, and machine learning. In a later analysis, previously published TCR beta repertoires from some 640 donors were re-analyzed and high-resolution HLA genotyping was added so that TCR occurrence patterns could be studied. In the later analysis, no new phenotypic data were used to find candidate immune exposures; instead, reliance was placed on TCR beta sequences and their occurrence across donors. An earlier analysis of several hundred of the donors applied high-throughput TCR beta sequencing to assess whether each TCR beta V gene segment acted as functional or pseudogenic. Donor age, sex, ethnicity and CMV serostatus were collected together with the repertoire data. A later genetic analysis took genome-wide SNP genotypes for about 55% of the 666 donors and used that subset as a discovery cohort. Every repertoire in the discovery cohort had been generated on one and the same sequencing platform. HLA typing included class I and class II loci at four-digit resolution. The number of donors typed differed by locus, with about 629-630 for A, B, C, DRB1 and DQB1, 522 for DQA1, over 600 for DPA1, and some 440 for DPB1. Roughly five DR-DQ haplotypes were treated as single units for association and clustering because of strong linkage in the cohort. Among about 400 genotyped donors of the cohort, an average of about 220,000 unique TCR beta nucleotide sequences was sequenced per donor, of which about 20% were non-productive. Overall results and qualifications from the work: In both the original and validation cohorts, the classifier was reported to diagnose cytomegalovirus status with high specificity and sensitivity. Most TCR sequences were observed very rarely across donors, whereas some public TCRs were present in many individuals. A further reported finding was that TCR beta sequences accurately predicted the HLA-A and HLA-B alleles for most subjects in the first cohort. According to a later analysis, parvovirus B19, influenza, CMV and Epstein-Barr virus appeared linked to several top co-occurrence clusters. In a later genetic analysis, fewer N-insertions in productive TCRs were reported among donors in an Asian-associated ancestry cluster than the approximately 710-donor mean. Compared with equally common non-associated chains, HLA-associated TCR beta chains in a later analysis were more clonally expanded and had lower generation probabilities. When HLA alleles, especially DR and DQ, strongly co-occurred, TCR associations were difficult to assign to individual alleles. The authors suggested that the approach could potentially be extended to other disease states and immunological phenotypes. A group of highly shared sequence variants was considered likely to be a technical artifact of the sequencing pipeline. In vitro tests confirmed that a few of the cytomegalovirus-associated TCR beta chains recognize cytomegalovirus antigens. V-gene and J-gene trimming of TCR beta chains was associated with a missense DCLRE1C variant in a later genetic analysis, and the association was replicated in an independent cohort. Specific HLA alleles were associated with over 15,000 TCR beta sequences at a false discovery rate of 0.05 in a later analysis. CMV serostatus was the only immune exposure information available for the cohort. This cohort had only TCR beta chains sequenced, and the lack of alpha or paired-chain data limited which features could be detected. Correlated functional status among segregating V segments might be attributable to linkage disequilibrium, but an unknown experimental factor could not be ruled out. In an earlier analysis of under 600 of the donors, most TCR beta V segments were observed in productive rearrangements about 87% or about 30% of the time, broadly matching IMGT annotations. Some IMGT-functional V segments, including TRBV6-2 and TRBV6-3, could not be told apart with the 87-base-pair reads, so those segments were excluded. The earlier analysis of some 560 of the donors excluded some 16 rarely observed V segments, including chromosome 9 orphons, because counts were too low. A total of about 150 TCR beta chains were listed by the study as associated with cytomegalovirus. HLA typing was unavailable for some donors at each locus, so association tests used only the typed subset. Presence/absence analyses assumed roughly uniform sequencing depth across donors, an assumption that may not hold. In a later analysis, most CMV-associated TCR beta chains were found to appear HLA-restricted, with HLA associations seemingly driven largely by CMV exposure. In a later analysis, TCR association rates were found to vary across HLA loci, with the most associated TCRs seen for DRB1 alleles and the fewest for HLA-C alleles.

The library was generated by the immunoSEQ multiplex PCR assay. For the multiplex PCR, a mixture combining 60 forward primers for TCR Vbeta segments and 13 reverse primers for TCR Jbeta segments was used. The CDR3 region of rearranged TCR beta genes was amplified from genomic DNA by a multiplex PCR assay. Amplified TCR beta libraries were sequenced as 87-base-pair reads on the Illumina HiSeq System. Turning to the authors' computational methods: In a later analysis, tens of millions of unique TCR beta chains were counted across the 650 to 700 repertoires, and about 10 million of these chains were shared by at least two donors. A nearest-neighbor algorithm error-corrected the raw reads and collapsed the reads into unique sequences, merging closely related sequences to remove PCR and sequencing errors. CDR3 sequences were aligned to IMGT reference sequences to assign V, D and J gene segments. Each retained sequence needed at least a six-nucleotide match to both a V gene segment and a J gene segment. Rearrangements were called productive when the CDR3 lacked stop codons and stayed in frame with V and J; all others were non-productive. CDR3 was defined by IMGT convention, running from the second conserved V-encoded cysteine to the conserved J-encoded phenylalanine. The earlier analysis of roughly 590 of the donors excluded sequences that lacked an unambiguous match to a single V gene segment. An earlier analysis of several hundred of the donors called V segments functional above 56.7% productive rearrangements and segregating when the between-donor standard deviation exceeded 5%. A statistical classification framework was developed to diagnose cytomegalovirus status using the catalog of TCR beta chain sequences. In a later analysis, TCR nucleotide sequences were compared against IMGT/GENE-DB human TR gene sequences so that V and J genes could be assigned. In a later analysis, CDR3 sequences and most-parsimonious VDJ recombination scenarios were assigned using the TCRdist pipeline. A later analysis defined each TCR beta chain by its CDR3 amino acid sequence plus V-gene family, and excluded reads lacking a unique V-gene family. In a later analysis, fewer than 650 highly shared, low-generation-probability nucleotide sequences were removed to address suspected cross-contamination and a sequencing artifact. For each public chain, a later analysis derived a clonal expansion index from normalized ranks of inferred template counts within each repertoire. A later analysis computed generation probabilities with a VDJ recombination model fitted to out-of-frame rearrangements, and checked the results against IGoR. Hypergeometric tests were used in a later analysis to score TCR-TCR, TCR-HLA and TCR-CMV co-occurrence, with a repertoire-size bias correction applied to the TCR pairs. A later analysis estimated false discovery rates by permuting HLA or CMV assignments 20 times. In a later analysis, co-occurring TCRs were grouped with DBSCAN, and TCRdist sequence similarity was added when clustering was performed within HLA-allele-positive subsets. Co-occurrence clustering excluded repertoires with fewer than 30,000 or more than 120,000 public chains, plus five with anomalous nucleotide sharing. TCRdb stores this immuneACCESS table with in-frame sequences only. Part of the clones is absent; in the studies checked, under half of the shortfall reflects unresolved V genes, and no reason is known for the rest. V and J calls and clone size are as listed in that table; D and trimming were resolved from the DNA. Within this sample are 95,000 to 150,000 clones, with 50% to 80% of them counted one time only. More than 6.5% of the sample rests with the top ten.

The cohort comprised under 700 healthy bone marrow donors. At the time of sampling, every cohort member was nominally healthy, though immune exposures that went unrecorded were likely present. The donor tested CMV seropositive and was one of the 289 seropositive cohort members. Every donor gave a peripheral blood sample, and the peripheral blood mononuclear cells from that sample were used for TCR beta sequencing. The Qiagen DNeasy Blood Extraction Kit was used to extract genomic DNA from the blood cell samples. This clone was found a few times. Its antigen is still unknown. Base qualities are missing; no much larger clone stands one base away. The CDR3 starts with the cysteine, ends with the phenylalanine, and has 18 residues. Only the CDR3 DNA stays, 54 bases, in frame from base 1. Trimming takes 0 bases off V and 3 bases off J; junction bases not matched to a gene: 9. For CDR1 and CDR2, the germline V gene lists KGHSH and LQKENI.

This receptor was identified in a woman in her thirties or forties in good health and CMV-seropositive. The chain employs TRBV18 and TRBJ1-2, with 11 central nucleotides matching TRBD1. Sequencing input: PBMCs. The CDR3 here reads CASSPPAGTGGIDYGYTF. Read as DNA, the sequence is TGTGCCAGCTCACCACCAGCCGGGACAGGGGGGATTGACTATGGCTACACCTTC.